The 17 T cell receptor beta chains below were found in one sample sequenced in a study of patients and donors after allogeneic stem cell transplantation. A single record per CDR3 protein comes from TCRdb applying MiXCR to the RT-PCR reads. The sample has tens of thousands of distinct CDR3 sequences, roughly 5.1% seen once. Input material: blood, either unsorted or a sorted T cell fraction (not recorded which). The receptors stem from a human donor who was either an allogeneic HSCT recipient or a stem cell or donor lymphocyte infusion donor (not recorded which). It is not recorded whose cells these are; they may come from a transplant donor.

This clonotype occurred many times. This rearrangement joins TRBV2 to TRBJ2-5, with a tentative D call TRBD2 (5 bases). Trimming left V 3 bases short and J 0 bases short, with 11 bases between. CDR3 length equals 15 residues. Germline V gene sequence: CDR1 SNHLY, CDR2 FYNNEI. CDR3 sequence reads: CASSERREYQETQYF. The CDR3 bases are TGTGCCAGCAGTGAGCGTAGGGAGTACCAAGAGACCCAGTACTTC.

In this sample, this clonotype turned up many times. The J gene is TRBJ2-5, the V gene TRBV7-3; no reliable D call. Germline CDR1 SGHTA, CDR2 FQGTGA. Trimming pared 3 bases from V and 1 base from J, leaving 6 bases between. The CDR3 contains 13 residues. CDR3 residues: CASSFGSQETQYF. Here the CDR3 DNA reads TGTGCCAGCAGCTTTGGGTCCCAAGAGACCCAGTACTTC.

This clonotype has at least ten counts. The chain carries TRBV7-6 and TRBJ2-3, with TRBD2 matching 9 bases. Germline values: CDR1 SGHVS, CDR2 FNYEAQ. This CDR3 is 16 amino acids long. V was clipped by 3 bases and J by 0 bases; unmatched bases: 4. In DNA form, the CDR3 reads TGTGCCAGCAGCTTGGGACTAGCTTCTAGCACAGATACGCAGTATTTT. Protein sequence: CASSLGLASSTDTQYF.

With regard to this clonotype: At one end the junction does not follow the germline gene, possibly because of a read error. The chain recombines TRBV6-5 with TRBJ1-1, with 9 positions matching TRBD1. CDR3 size: 18 residues. CDR1 is MNHEY and CDR2 is SVGAGI in the germline V gene. In DNA, the CDR3 is TGTGCCAGAAGTTACTCGGTAGGGACAGGGAGCATGAACACTGAAGCTTTCTTT. It specifies CARSYSVGTGSMNTEAFF.

This clonotype was recorded many times. This chain connects TRBV9 to TRBJ2-7; D is uncertain. The ends were cut back, 0 bases at V and 0 bases at J, with 10 bases in the middle. This CDR3 region has 15 residues. Germline V lookup: CDR1 SGDLS, CDR2 YYNGEE. The CDR3 sequence is CASSVAAVSSYEQYF. In nucleotides, the CDR3 is TGTGCCAGCAGCGTAGCGGCGGTTAGCTCCTACGAGCAGTACTTC.

The chain joins TRBV3-1 to TRBJ2-5, with 12 bases matching TRBD2. There are 19 residues in the CDR3. V shed 0 bases, J shed 4 bases, and the junction held 12 bases outside the gene matches. CDR1 is LGHDT and CDR2 is YNNKEL in the germline V gene (reference sequence). The CDR3 nucleotides are TGTGCCAGCAGCCAAGATCGGCTAGCGGGGGGGTGGGAATCAGAGACCCAGTACTTC. Residues: CASSQDRLAGGWESETQYF.

This clonotype was counted at least ten times. The DNA for the CDR3 is TGTGCCAGCAGCTCACGAGGAGCGGGGACAGGCCACAAATCGAACACTGAAGCTTTCTTT. It specifies CASSSRGAGTGHKSNTEAFF. J is TRBJ1-1 and V is TRBV11-2, with 8 bases that match TRBD1. The junction had 20 bases not matched to a gene; V was cut back by 4 bases and J by 1 base. Germline CDR1 reads SGHAT; CDR2 reads FQNNGV. The CDR3 extends over 20 amino acids.

Ten or more counts support this clonotype. The rearrangement links TRBV29-1 to TRBJ2-3; 7 bases line up with TRBD2. Germline V gene lookup returns CDR1 SQVTM and CDR2 ANQGSEA. The CDR3 is made up of 15 amino acids. The trim removed 7 bases at V and 1 base at J, leaving 11 bases unmatched. CDR3 nucleotides: TGCAGCGGACGGGGGGACTCCCGGGGCACAGATACGCAGTATTTT. This sequence encodes CSGRGDSRGTDTQYF.

This clonotype was recorded many times. The rearrangement uses TRBV18 and TRBJ1-1, with a tentative D call TRBD1 (5 bases). This CDR3 has 15 residues. Germline CDR1 is KGHSH and CDR2 is LQKENI. V gave up 6 bases and J gave up 1 base, with 15 bases separating them. The CDR3 region has the DNA TGTGCCAGCTCTCAAACCCCGACAGCGAACACTGAAGCTTTCTTT. Amino acid sequence: CASSQTPTANTEAFF.

This clonotype has a count of ten or more. J is TRBJ1-4 and V is TRBV20-1; D not certain. The CDR3 extends over 15 amino acids. The V end lost 1 base, the J end lost 0 bases, and 9 bases lay between the germline ends. Germline V gene data show CDR1 as DFQATT and CDR2 as SNEGSKA (reference sequence). In DNA form, the CDR3 reads TGCAGTGCTAGAGCGGGGAGCTCAACTAATGAAAAACTGTTTTTT. It encodes CSARAGSSTNEKLFF.

This clonotype has a handful of counts. The chain combines TRBV11-3 with TRBJ2-5; D not resolved. V lost 0 bases, J lost 4 bases, and 6 bases lay in between. CDR1 and CDR2 (germline): SGHNT, YENEEA. The CDR3 extends over 13 amino acids. Here the CDR3 DNA reads TGTGCCAGCAGCTTAGAGGCTACAGAGACCCAGTACTTC. It specifies CASSLEATETQYF. Based on the CDR3 plus reference TRBV11-3 and TRBJ2-5, the full variable domain is EAGVVQSPRYKIIEKKQPVAFWCNPISGHNTLYWYLQNLGQGPELLIRYENEEAVDDSQLPKDRFSAERLKGVDSTLKIQPAELGDSAVYLCASSLEATETQYFGPGTRLLVL.

This clonotype was recorded many times. This chain connects TRBV7-2 to TRBJ1-6; possible D gene TRBD1, 6 bases. This CDR3 contains 16 residues. CDR1 and CDR2 from the germline V gene are SGHTA and FQGNSA. Trimming stripped 7 bases from V and 5 bases from J, with 18 bases between. DNA for the CDR3: TGTGCCAGCACCCGACGGAGGACAGTAGATAATTCACCCCTCCACTTT. Translating it yields CASTRRRTVDNSPLHF.

Many counts were recorded for this clonotype. V is TRBV5-6 and J is TRBJ2-6; D might be TRBD1 or TRBD2, each matching 5 bases. This CDR3 has 18 residues. The V gene's germline CDR1 is SGHDT and CDR2 YYEEEE. V was clipped by 3 bases and J by 2 bases, with 18 bases between them. CDR3 nucleotides: TGTGCCAGCAGCTGGGGACCGGAAAGCATCACTGGGGCCAACGTCCTGACTTTC. This sequence encodes CASSWGPESITGANVLTF. The full variable domain, in which reference TRBV5-6 and TRBJ2-6 provide the parts outside the CDR3, is DAGVTQSPTHLIKTRGQQVTLRCSPKSGHDTVSWYQQALGQGPQFIFQYYEEEERQRGNFPDRFSGHQFPNYSSELNVNALLLGDSALYLCASSWGPESITGANVLTFGAGSRLTVL.

The J gene is TRBJ1-3, the V gene TRBV7-8; weak D call: TRBD1 (5 bases). Germline V gene lookup returns CDR1 SGHVS and CDR2 FQNEAQ. Trimming removed 3 bases at V and 0 bases at J, with 15 bases between. This CDR3 has 17 residues. CDR3 coding DNA: TGTGCCAGCAGCTTTTCCCTCTTAGGGGCCTCTGGAAACACCATATATTTT. Protein: CASSFSLLGASGNTIYF.

This clonotype appeared many times. This chain connects TRBV9 to TRBJ2-5; 9 bases fit TRBD2. The V gene's germline CDR1 is SGDLS and CDR2 YYNGEE. V was clipped by 4 bases and J by 5 bases; unmatched bases: 12. CDR3 size: 16 residues. Here the CDR3 reads CASSLGGTSQGETQYF. In DNA form, the CDR3 reads TGTGCCAGCAGCCTAGGGGGGACTAGCCAAGGGGAGACCCAGTACTTC.

This clonotype was observed a few times. The chain joins TRBV3-1 to TRBJ1-6, with no clear D. Germline V gives CDR1 LGHDT, CDR2 YNNKEL (reference sequence). The CDR3 is 15 amino acids. Trimming shortened V by 3 bases and J by 0 bases, and 6 bases separated the two germline ends. The CDR3 protein is CASSHRGSYNSPLHF. For the CDR3, the DNA is TGTGCCAGCAGCCACCGGGGCTCCTATAATTCACCCCTCCACTTT.

This clonotype has at least ten counts. The J gene is TRBJ1-5, the V gene TRBV27; a possible D gene is TRBD1 (6 bases). Germline V gene data show CDR1 as MNHEY and CDR2 as SMNVEV (reference sequence). V shed 5 bases and J shed 3 bases, with 20 bases lying between them. The CDR3 sequence is 17 residues long. Here the CDR3 reads CASSPLSGGRVNQPQHF. The CDR3 DNA is TGTGCCAGCAGTCCGCTGTCTGGGGGGCGCGTCAATCAGCCCCAGCATTTT.